The 30 T cell receptor beta chains below were found in one sample sequenced in a study of blood T cell repertoires in COVID-19. TCRdb's table, derived via immunoSEQ multiplex PCR, lists solely in-frame clones and lacks some. The sample records roughly 68,000 clones, approximately 80% being singletons. The source material was PBMCs or T cells enriched from blood (not recorded which). These receptors all come from a woman in her thirties or forties with acute COVID-19.

This chain connects TRBV28 to TRBJ1-4; TRBD1 matches 7 bases. The CDR3 length is 15 residues. The V gene end was trimmed by 6 bases and the J gene end by 0 bases; junction bases not matched to a gene: 4. The V gene's germline CDR1 is MDHEN and CDR2 SYDVKM. CDR3: CASRNGQATNEKLFF. CDR3 DNA: TGTGCCAGCAGGAATGGACAGGCAACTAATGAAAAACTGTTTTTT.

The genes are TRBV4-2 and TRBJ2-4; tentative D call: TRBD1 (5 bases). The CDR3 has 14 residues. CDR1 and CDR2 from the germline V gene are LGHNA and YNFKEQ. V was pared by 1 base and J by 1 base, with 5 bases between. CDR3 in DNA: TGTGCCAGCAGCCAAGCAGGGGCCAAAAACATTCAGTACTTC. It is translated as CASSQAGAKNIQYF.

The chain employs TRBV6-4 and TRBJ2-3, with D possibly matching TRBD1 (5 bases). CDR3 length equals 14 residues. V was cut by 6 bases and J by 0 bases, with 10 bases left in between. Germline CDR1 MRHNA, CDR2 SNTAGT. The CDR3 loop reads CASRTAISTDTQYF. The CDR3 nucleotides read TGTGCCAGCAGGACAGCGATCAGCACAGATACGCAGTATTTT.

This chain connects TRBV28 to TRBJ2-2; D is undetermined. Germline V gene lookup returns CDR1 MDHEN and CDR2 SYDVKM. The CDR3 is 13 residues long. The CDR3 DNA follows: TGTGCTACAACAGAGTTCAACACCGGGGAGCTGTTTTTT. Amino acids: CATTEFNTGELFF. Combining the CDR3 with reference TRBV28 and TRBJ2-2 gives the whole variable domain DVKVTQSSRYLVKRTGEKVFLECVQDMDHENMFWYRQDPGLGLRLIYFSYDVKMKEKGDIPEGYSVSREKKERFSLILESASTNQTSMYLCATTEFNTGELFFGEGSRLTVL.

The chain carries TRBV5-1 and TRBJ2-7; D call uncertain. This CDR3 region has 16 residues. The V gene lost 0 bases and the J gene lost 0 bases, with 13 bases spanning the gap. Per germline, CDR1 SGHRS and CDR2 YFSETQ. In DNA form, the CDR3 reads TGCGCCAGCAGCTTGGGTGTAATTTTTTGCTCCTACGAGCAGTACGTC. It yields the protein CASSLGVIFCSYEQYV.

The J gene is TRBJ1-4, the V gene TRBV28; TRBD1 might be the D (5 bases). Germline CDR1 reads MDHEN; CDR2 reads SYDVKM. The germline V and J ends were trimmed by 5 bases and 4 bases, with 14 bases remaining between them. This CDR3 has 15 residues. The CDR3 coding sequence is TGTGCCAGCAGTCTCCCCAGGGAAAGTAATGAAAAACTGTTTTTT. This gives the protein CASSLPRESNEKLFF.

This clone was seen a single time. The CDR3 coding sequence is TGTGCCAGCAGCCAATTCGAGACAGCGAACTTCTACGAGCAGTACGTC. It codes for CASSQFETANFYEQYV. This chain uses TRBV16 with TRBJ2-7; D perhaps matches TRBD1 (5 bases). Per germline, CDR1 KGHSY and CDR2 FQNENV. The CDR3 is made up of 16 amino acids. Trimming cost V 1 base and J 3 bases, with 16 bases left between them.

The J gene is TRBJ2-1, the V gene TRBV24-1; maybe TRBD2 (6 bases). CDR1 and CDR2 from the germline V gene are KGHDR and SFDVKD. The V end lost 7 bases, the J end lost 2 bases, and 14 bases lay between the germline ends. CDR3 size: 15 residues. The CDR3 DNA reads TGTGCCACCAGAGGGAATAGCGGAGCCTACAATGAGCAGTTCTTC. As protein: CATRGNSGAYNEQFF.

This chain links TRBV27 with TRBJ1-1, with 12 bases matching TRBD1. The CDR3 totals 15 residues. Germline assignment: CDR1 MNHEY and CDR2 SMNVEV (reference sequence). V gave up 4 bases and J gave up 4 bases; unmatched junction bases: 4. The CDR3 DNA follows: TGTGCCAGCAGTTCGGGACAGGGGGCGCCCACTGAAGCTTTCTTT. Its translation is CASSSGQGAPTEAFF.

This clone was seen a few times. The CDR3 protein is CASSLEGHGTEAFF. CDR3 in DNA: TGCGCCAGCAGCTTGGAGGGACATGGCACTGAAGCTTTCTTT. This chain connects TRBV5-1 to TRBJ1-1, with a weak D call TRBD1 (6 bases). Germline CDR1 SGHRS, CDR2 YFSETQ. The V gene lost 0 bases and the J gene lost 4 bases, with 10 bases spanning the gap. This CDR3 has 14 amino acids.

The gene calls are TRBV29-1 and TRBJ1-1, with TRBD1 matching 7 bases. CDR1 and CDR2 from the germline V gene are SQVTM and ANQGSEA. This CDR3 contains 15 residues. With V trimmed by 4 bases and J by 5 bases, 13 bases remained unmatched. CDR3 nucleotides: TGCAGCGTTGTAGTTGGAGGGGGCGCGTATACTGAAGCTTTCTTT. Protein: CSVVVGGGAYTEAFF. Supplemented by reference TRBV29-1 and TRBJ1-1, the full variable domain reads SAVISQKPSRDICQRGTSLTIQCQVDSQVTMMFWYRQQPGQSLTLIATANQGSEATYESGFVIDKFPISRPNLTFSTLTVSNMSPEDSSIYLCSVVVGGGAYTEAFFGQGTRLTVV.

The J gene is TRBJ2-7, the V gene TRBV19; no firm D call. Germline CDR1 and CDR2: LNHDA and SQIVND (reference sequence). CDR3 length: 14 amino acids. Trimming stripped 1 base from V and 4 bases from J, with 11 bases between. CDR3: CASSIGPSRYEQYV. Here the CDR3 DNA reads TGTGCCAGTAGTATAGGTCCGAGTCGGTACGAGCAGTACGTC.

V is TRBV7-8 and J is TRBJ2-1; 10 bases are a match to TRBD1. CDR1 SGHVS and CDR2 FQNEAQ come from the germline V gene. The CDR3 has 15 amino acids. V dropped 5 bases and J dropped 7; count of bases not matched to a gene: 8. CDR3 in DNA: TGTGCCAGCAGCCTAGGACAGGGGGGGAAAAATGAGCAGTTCTTC. It yields the protein CASSLGQGGKNEQFF.

The chain links TRBV6-5 to TRBJ2-5, with D possibly TRBD1 on 7 matching bases. V shed 6 bases and J shed 5 bases, with 16 bases lying between them. Germline CDR1 MNHEY, CDR2 SVGAGI. The CDR3 is 14 residues long. For the CDR3, the DNA is TGTGCCAGCAGGCGGGACAGATCTTATGAGACCCAGTACTTC. The encoded protein is CASRRDRSYETQYF.

V gene TRBV7-9 combines with J gene TRBJ1-2, with 9 bases identical to TRBD1. The CDR3 extends over 16 amino acids. The V gene end was trimmed by 0 bases and the J gene end by 3 bases; junction bases not matched to a gene: 5. Germline V gives CDR1 SEHNR, CDR2 FQNEAQ (reference sequence). The CDR3 DNA reads as TGTGCCAGCAGCTTAGCCCGGACAGGGGTTGACTATGGCTACACCTTC. Protein product: CASSLARTGVDYGYTF.

The J gene is TRBJ2-2, the V gene TRBV29-1; TRBD2 matches at 7 bases. The V segment lost 8 bases and the J segment 4 bases; nucleotides outside the gene matches: 7. This CDR3 is built from 13 residues. CDR1 and CDR2 from the germline V gene are SQVTM and ANQGSEA. The CDR3 here is CSYITGGTGELFF. The CDR3 bases are TGCAGCTATATCACGGGAGGCACCGGGGAGCTGTTTTTT.

A few counts support this clone. J is TRBJ2-3 and V is TRBV7-9; 8 bases align to TRBD2. Trimming removed 2 bases from V and 2 bases from J; junction bases left unmatched: 9. The CDR3 contains 17 residues. Germline loops: CDR1 SEHNR, CDR2 FQNEAQ (reference sequence). In DNA, the CDR3 is TGTGCCAGCAGCTTAACAATACGGGGGGGCCTCACAGATACGCAGTATTTT. This translates into CASSLTIRGGLTDTQYF.

J is TRBJ1-1 and V is TRBV28, with a weak D call TRBD1 (6 bases). The CDR3 contains 14 residues. Germline V lookup: CDR1 MDHEN, CDR2 SYDVKM. Trimming removed 6 bases at V and 1 base at J, with 12 bases between. CDR3: CASSSDRPNTEAFF. CDR3 DNA sequence: TGTGCCAGCAGCTCGGACAGACCGAACACTGAAGCTTTCTTT.

The chain uses TRBV21-1 and TRBJ2-7; the D segment call TRBD2 is taken from the table without a DNA check. TRBV21-1 is deemed a pseudogene. CDR3 length: 15 amino acids. CDR3 bases: TGTGCCAGCAGCCTAGCGGGGACTCTCCCCTACGAGCAGTACTTC. Translation: CASSLAGTLPYEQYF.

This rearrangement joins TRBV5-4 to TRBJ1-1; TRBD1 might be the D (5 bases). This CDR3 spans 13 amino acids. Germline values: CDR1 SGHNT, CDR2 YYREEE (reference sequence). The germline V and J ends were trimmed by 6 bases and 3 bases, with 12 bases remaining between them. The CDR3 bases are TGTGCCAGCAACCCTTCGGGGGACACTGAAGCTTTCTTT. Protein sequence: CASNPSGDTEAFF.

This chain links TRBV19 with TRBJ1-5; the D gene is possibly TRBD1 (5 bases). CDR1 is LNHDA, CDR2 SQIVND, per germline (reference sequence). The CDR3 contains 14 residues. Trimming took 2 bases from V and 5 from J, leaving 10 bases between them. CDR3 sequence reads: CASSIRGEDQPQHF. The CDR3 nucleotides are TGTGCCAGTAGTATAAGAGGGGAGGATCAGCCCCAGCATTTT.

The chain carries TRBV28 and TRBJ2-3, with TRBD1 matching over 8 bases. V lost 10 bases to trimming and J lost 0 bases; unmatched junction nucleotides: 3. CDR1 and CDR2 (germline): MDHEN, SYDVKM. The CDR3 sequence is 13 residues long. Here the CDR3 reads CATRTGSTDTQYF. The CDR3 DNA follows: TGTGCCACTCGGACAGGGAGCACAGATACGCAGTATTTT.

This clone was picked up a small number of times. The chain recombines TRBV19 with TRBJ1-2; TRBD1 is a possible D gene (6 bases). The CDR3 length is 14 residues. Germline V gene data show CDR1 as LNHDA and CDR2 as SQIVND (reference sequence). The V end was cut by 4 bases, the J end by 8 bases, with 17 bases between. CDR3 DNA sequence: TGTGCCAGTAGTAGGGCAGGGGCTTTCTTAGGCTACACCTTC. Amino acids: CASSRAGAFLGYTF.

This clone was counted at least ten times. The chain joins TRBV5-1 to TRBJ1-3; D might be TRBD1 (6 bases). The CDR3 is made up of 18 amino acids. The V gene lost 3 bases and the J gene lost 4 bases, with 23 bases spanning the gap. CDR1 and CDR2 (germline): SGHRS, YFSETQ. CDR3 region: CASSSGAQQGVIGNTIYF. In DNA, the CDR3 is TGCGCCAGCAGCTCAGGAGCCCAACAGGGAGTTATAGGAAACACCATATATTTT.

The chain joins TRBV11-3 to TRBJ2-1, with 14 positions matching TRBD2. The CDR3 loop spans 15 amino acids. Germline values: CDR1 SGHNT, CDR2 YENEEA. The V gene end was trimmed by 5 bases and the J gene end by 7 bases; junction bases not matched to a gene: 4. The CDR3, as DNA: TGTGCCAGCAGCCCGACTAGCGGGAGGGGAAATGAGCAGTTCTTC. Protein sequence: CASSPTSGRGNEQFF. The whole variable domain, filled in from reference TRBV11-3 and TRBJ2-1, reads EAGVVQSPRYKIIEKKQPVAFWCNPISGHNTLYWYLQNLGQGPELLIRYENEEAVDDSQLPKDRFSAERLKGVDSTLKIQPAELGDSAVYLCASSPTSGRGNEQFFGPGTRLTVL.

A remark on this clone: One end of the junction does not line up with germline, which may come from a read error. Other DNA sequences from this sample encode an identical CDR3 as well. The genes are TRBV28 and TRBJ1-2; no clear D gene. CDR1 and CDR2 (germline): MDHEN, SYDVKM. The length of the CDR3 is 13 residues. The CDR3 loop is CASSFSTNYGYTF. The CDR3 coding sequence is TGCGCCAGCAGTTTCAGTACAAACTATGGCTACACCTTC.

This sequence joins TRBV19 and TRBJ2-1; TRBD2 matches 12 bases. The CDR3 sequence is 17 residues long. The ends lost 7 bases at V and 7 bases at J; junction bases unmatched: 14. Germline V lookup: CDR1 LNHDA, CDR2 SQIVND (reference sequence). The DNA of the CDR3 is TGTGCCAGTAACGACAGAGGACTAGCGGGGCCGGGGAATGAGCAGTTCTTC. It translates to CASNDRGLAGPGNEQFF.

In this sample, this clone turned up once. This sequence joins TRBV7-9 and TRBJ2-3, with TRBD2 matching 8 bases. Germline-derived CDR1 and CDR2 are SEHNR and FQNEAQ (reference sequence). V dropped 1 base and J dropped 2; count of bases not matched to a gene: 8. The CDR3 spans 17 residues. DNA of the CDR3: TGTGCCAGCAGCTTAGTTGGGAGCGGGAGCTTCACAGATACGCAGTATTTT. Protein sequence: CASSLVGSGSFTDTQYF.

V gene TRBV28 combines with J gene TRBJ2-1; no definite D call. The CDR3 extends over 11 amino acids. V lost 3 bases, J lost 9 bases, and 6 bases lay in between. Germline values: CDR1 MDHEN, CDR2 SYDVKM. Here the CDR3 reads CASSFRSEQFF. CDR3 coding DNA: TGTGCCAGCAGTTTTCGGAGTGAGCAGTTCTTC.

The chain carries TRBV4-1 and TRBJ1-3; D call uncertain. The CDR3 is 17 amino acids. CDR1 and CDR2 (germline): MGHRA, YSYEKL. V lost 5 bases to trimming and J lost 0 bases, with 17 bases between them. CDR3 in DNA: TGCGCCAGCAGCTCAGAGGTCGGAGGAATCTCTGGAAACACCATATATTTT. Its translation: CASSSEVGGISGNTIYF.